The present T cell receptor beta chain was sequenced within a study of CD8+ T cells in alopecia areata. Study details: Tofacitinib was taken orally by treated patients, and the dose was 5 to 10 mg twice daily. Overall study findings and caveats: Tofacitinib significantly lowered scalp clonality and expanded CD8+ clones among the top 100.

The treatment: oral pan-JAK inhibitor, 5-10 mg twice daily. As part of sample collection, lesional scalp punch biopsies and peripheral blood were taken from alopecia areata patients. The CDR3 is 12 amino acids. Losses at the gene ends were 3 bases for V and 4 bases for J; bases not matched to a gene: 3. CDR1 is GTSNPN and CDR2 is SVGIG in the germline V gene (reference sequence). Following RNA extraction, reverse transcription yielded cDNA that acted as the sequencing template. The protocol was immunoSEQ multiplex PCR, while the TCRdb copy is restricted to in-frame clones and leaves out a portion. The data contain approximately 210,000 clones, roughly 60% of them singletons. A note on this clone: Its antigen remains unidentified.

The sample here was CD4+ T cells sorted from blood, taken at week 24, from a patient treated with tofacitinib. V and J are TRBV30 and TRBJ2-7; the match to TRBD1 covers 7 bases. The clonotype originates from a human donor with alopecia areata. CDR3: CAWRTGQYEQYF. The CDR3 DNA follows: TGTGCCTGGAGGACAGGGCAATACGAGCAGTACTTC.